This paragraph reports one TCR beta chain. Germline CDR1 SGHAT, CDR2 FQNNGV. V was clipped by 2 bases and J by 1 base, with 9 bases between them. This CDR3 has 15 amino acids. The data derive from a study of OX40 agonist ivuxolimab in advanced cancers. Method: immunoSEQ multiplex PCR; TCRdb's copy keeps in-frame clones and lacks some. Of about 39,000 clones in the sample, around nine tenths were seen once. The V call is TRBV11-2, the J call TRBJ1-5, with unresolved D. This specimen consisted of CD4+ or CD8+ T cells sorted from blood, obtained in a trial of the OX40 agonist ivuxolimab. The receptor was derived from an adult with an advanced solid tumor such as melanoma, head and neck, liver or kidney cancer. CDR3 in DNA: TGTGCCAGCAGCTTAAGTCCCGGGAGCAATCAGCCCCAGCATTTT. It encodes CASSLSPGSNQPQHF. The whole variable domain, remainder taken from reference TRBV11-2 and TRBJ1-5, is EAGVAQSPRYKIIEKRQSVAFWCNPISGHATLYWYQQILGQGPKLLIQFQNNGVVDDSQLPKDRFSAERLKGVDSTLKIQPAKLEDSAVYLCASSLSPGSNQPQHFGDGTRLSIL.